Below, 2 T cell receptor beta chains from the same sample are listed, as sequenced in a study of blood T cells in healthy people across ages. A second about 7 to 12 cycle PCR used barcoded and J-beta primers. TCRdb fed the 5' RACE reads into MiXCR, producing one record per CDR3 protein. The repertoire holds 1.5 million to 2 million distinct CDR3 sequences, approximately 28% seen once, with 7.7% in the top ten. Sequenced material: blood. The receptors come from a woman aged 25-40 years in good health.

A note on this clonotype: Germline and junction disagree at one end, which may indicate a read error. This chain links TRBV6-1 with TRBJ2-3, with 13 bases identical to TRBD2. The germline CDR1 and CDR2 sequences are MNHNS and SASEGT. The CDR3 extends over 17 amino acids. CDR3 loop: CASIRTSGGVNTDTRYF. In nucleotides, the CDR3 is TGTGCCAGCATCAGAACTAGCGGGGGGGTCAACACAGATACGCGGTATTTT.

This clonotype was counted ten times or more. The chain carries TRBV20-1 and TRBJ2-1; 11 bases map to TRBD2. The CDR3 loop spans 14 amino acids. V lost 2 bases, J lost 7 bases, and 4 bases stayed unmatched. CDR1 DFQATT and CDR2 SNEGSKA come from the germline V gene (reference sequence). CDR3 amino acids: CSARLAGGSNEQFF. CDR3 nucleotide sequence: TGCAGTGCTAGACTAGCGGGGGGTAGTAATGAGCAGTTCTTC.